The clone carrying this TCR beta chain was detected only a few times. The data were taken from a study of T-cell reconstitution after alpha-beta-depleted transplantation in children. Unique molecular identifiers were used to barcode this TCRbeta library. TCRdb re-analysed the PCR reads in MiXCR, keeping a single row per CDR3 protein. This sample carries about 360,000 distinct CDR3 sequences, about an eighth of them seen once, and the ten largest clones take approximately 4.3%. V was shortened by 5 bases and J by 11 bases, with 18 bases between the two germline ends. This CDR3 contains 12 residues. Germline values: CDR1 DFQATT, CDR2 SNEGSKA (reference sequence).

This rearrangement joins TRBV20-1 to TRBJ1-1; possible D gene TRBD1, 5 bases. Sample: PBMCs, taken from the stem cell graft. This TCR derives from a human donor who donated a stem cell graft to a child with Fanconi anemia. CDR3 protein: CSAEGQEHWAFF. The CDR3 DNA reads as TGCAGTGCTGAAGGACAAGAACACTGGGCTTTCTTT.